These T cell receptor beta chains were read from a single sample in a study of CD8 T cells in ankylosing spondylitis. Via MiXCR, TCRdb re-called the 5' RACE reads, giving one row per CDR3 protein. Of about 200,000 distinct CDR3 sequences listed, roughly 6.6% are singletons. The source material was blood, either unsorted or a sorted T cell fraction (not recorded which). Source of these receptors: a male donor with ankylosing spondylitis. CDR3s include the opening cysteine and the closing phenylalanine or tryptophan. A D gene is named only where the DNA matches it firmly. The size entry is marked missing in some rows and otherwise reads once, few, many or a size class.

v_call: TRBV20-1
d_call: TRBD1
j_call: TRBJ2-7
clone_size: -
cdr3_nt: TGCAGTGCTACCGGGACAGACGCCTACGAGCAGTACTTC
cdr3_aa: CSATGTDAYEQYF

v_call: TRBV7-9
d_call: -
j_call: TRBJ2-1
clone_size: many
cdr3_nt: TGTGCCAGCAGCTTAGTCCCGGGTCCGGAGCAGTTCTTC
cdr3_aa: CASSLVPGPEQFF

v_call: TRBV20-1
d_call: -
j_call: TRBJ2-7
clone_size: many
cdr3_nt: TGCAGTGTTCCATACTACGAGCAGTACTTC
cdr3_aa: CSVPYYEQYF

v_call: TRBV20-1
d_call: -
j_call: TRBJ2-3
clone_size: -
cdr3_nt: TGCAGTGCTAGAGGGTTCCATAGCACAGATACGCAGTATTTT
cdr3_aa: CSARGFHSTDTQYF

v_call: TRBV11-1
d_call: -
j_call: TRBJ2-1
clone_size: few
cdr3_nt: TGTGCCAGCAGCTTAGCGCAACGAGGCAGAGTGAATGAGCAGTTCTTC
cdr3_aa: CASSLAQRGRVNEQFF

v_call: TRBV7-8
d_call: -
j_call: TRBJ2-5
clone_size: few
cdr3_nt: TGTGCCAGCAAATTTGGGGGGGCAGAGACCCAGTACTTC
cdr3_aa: CASKFGGAETQYF

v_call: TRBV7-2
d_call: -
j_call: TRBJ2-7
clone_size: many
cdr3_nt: TGTGCCAGCAGCCCGTATGGTGACGGGGCATACTACGAGCAGTACTTC
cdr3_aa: CASSPYGDGAYYEQYF

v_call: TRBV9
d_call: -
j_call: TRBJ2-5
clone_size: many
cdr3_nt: TGTGCCAGCAGCGTAGATGGGCTTTCGAAGACCCAGTACTTC
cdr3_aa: CASSVDGLSKTQYF

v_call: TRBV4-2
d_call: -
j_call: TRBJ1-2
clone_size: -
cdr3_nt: TGTGCCAGCAGCCCGCCCCTGAGGACAGAACCCGCTAACTATGGCTACACCTTC
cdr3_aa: CASSPPLRTEPANYGYTF

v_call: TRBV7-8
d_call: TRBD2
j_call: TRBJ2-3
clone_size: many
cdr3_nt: TGTGCCAGCAGCATGGGACTAGCGGGAGCATCACAGATACCGCAGTATTTT
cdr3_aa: CASSMGLAGASQIPQYF

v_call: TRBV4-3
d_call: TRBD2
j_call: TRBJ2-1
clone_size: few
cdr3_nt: TGCGCCAGCAGCCCGGGACTAGCGGGAGCTCGGAATGAGCAGTTCTTC
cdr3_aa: CASSPGLAGARNEQFF

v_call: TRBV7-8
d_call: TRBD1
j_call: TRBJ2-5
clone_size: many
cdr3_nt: TGTGCCAGCAGCCCCATTAAGGGGACAGGGGTAGAGACCCAGTACTTC
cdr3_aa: CASSPIKGTGVETQYF

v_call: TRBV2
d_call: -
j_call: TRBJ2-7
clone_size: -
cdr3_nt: TGTGCCAGCAGTGAAGGGCCATGGGTGGGGAATGCCTACGAGCAGTACTTC
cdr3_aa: CASSEGPWVGNAYEQYF

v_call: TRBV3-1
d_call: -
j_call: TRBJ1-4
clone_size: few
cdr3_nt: TGTGCCAGCAGCCAAAGTCTTGAAAAACTGTTTTTT
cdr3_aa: CASSQSLEKLFF

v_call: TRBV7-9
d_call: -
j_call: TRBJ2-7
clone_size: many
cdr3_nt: TGTGCCAGCAGTTCGACCGGATCCTACGAGCAGTACTTC
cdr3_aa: CASSSTGSYEQYF

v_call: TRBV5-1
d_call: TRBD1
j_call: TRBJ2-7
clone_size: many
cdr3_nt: TGCGCCAGCAGCCTAGACGTGGACAGGGGGGGATACGAGCAGTACTTC
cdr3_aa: CASSLDVDRGGYEQYF

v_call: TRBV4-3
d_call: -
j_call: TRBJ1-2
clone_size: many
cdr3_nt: TGCGCCAGCAGCCAAGCACGAAGGGAACTAAGAGGCTACACCTTC
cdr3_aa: CASSQARRELRGYTF

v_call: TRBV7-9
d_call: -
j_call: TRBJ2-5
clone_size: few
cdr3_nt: TGTGCCAGCAGCTTAGGTTCAGGGTTGGTCGAGACCCAGTACTTC
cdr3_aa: CASSLGSGLVETQYF

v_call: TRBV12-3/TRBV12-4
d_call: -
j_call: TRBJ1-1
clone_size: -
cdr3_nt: TGTGCCAGCACCCTAGGCGGGGGGAACACTGAAGCTTTCTTT
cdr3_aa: CASTLGGGNTEAFF

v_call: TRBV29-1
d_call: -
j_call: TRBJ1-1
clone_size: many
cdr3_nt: TGCAGCGTACTAGCTACGACGACAATGGTATGGAACACTGAAGCTTTCTTT
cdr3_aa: CSVLATTTMVWNTEAFF

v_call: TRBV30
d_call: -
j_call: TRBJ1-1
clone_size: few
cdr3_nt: TGTGCCTGGAGTGTAGGACAGCTCGGAGAAGCTTTCTTT
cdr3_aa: CAWSVGQLGEAFF

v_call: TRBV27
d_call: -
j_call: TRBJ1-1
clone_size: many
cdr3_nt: TGTGCCAGCGGGCCCGCGAACACTGAAGCTTTCTTT
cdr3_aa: CASGPANTEAFF

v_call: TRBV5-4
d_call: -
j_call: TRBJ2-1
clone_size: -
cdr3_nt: TGTGCCAGCACCGTGAGTTCGGGGAGCTCCTACAATGAGCAGTTCTTC
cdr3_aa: CASTVSSGSSYNEQFF

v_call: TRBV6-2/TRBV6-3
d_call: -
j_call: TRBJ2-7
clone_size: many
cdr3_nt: TGTGCCAGCAGGACTGGGAGCTACGAGCAGTACTTC
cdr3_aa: CASRTGSYEQYF

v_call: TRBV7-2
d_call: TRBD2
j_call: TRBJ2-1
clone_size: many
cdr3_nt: TGTGCCAGCAGCTTAACTAGCGGGGGGGCCAATGAGCAGTTCTTC
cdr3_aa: CASSLTSGGANEQFF

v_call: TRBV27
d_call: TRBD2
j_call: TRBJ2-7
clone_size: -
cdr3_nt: TGTGCCAGCAGTTTCTCAGCGGGAGGGGGCGAGCAGTACTTC
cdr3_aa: CASSFSAGGGEQYF

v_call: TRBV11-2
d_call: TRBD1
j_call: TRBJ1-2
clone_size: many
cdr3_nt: TGTGCCAGCAGCCGACAGGGGGACTATGGCTACACCTTC
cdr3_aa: CASSRQGDYGYTF

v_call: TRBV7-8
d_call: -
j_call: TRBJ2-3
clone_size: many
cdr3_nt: TGTGCCAGCAGCTTCAAGGATGGTTTGGATACGCAGTATTTT
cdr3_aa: CASSFKDGLDTQYF

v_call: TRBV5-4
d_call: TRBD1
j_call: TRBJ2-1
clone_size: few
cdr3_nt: TGTGCCAGCAGCATGGGCCGGGACAGGAAATTCCGTTTAAGCTCCTACAATGAGCAGTTCTTC
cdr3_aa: CASSMGRDRKFRLSSYNEQFF

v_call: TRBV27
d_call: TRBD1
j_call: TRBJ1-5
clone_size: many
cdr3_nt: TGTGCCAGCAGGCGGACAGGGGTGAGCAATCAGCCCCAGCATTTT
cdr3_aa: CASRRTGVSNQPQHF

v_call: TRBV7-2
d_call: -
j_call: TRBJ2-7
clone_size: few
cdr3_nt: TGTGCCAGCAGCTTCTTTACTCGGGTAGACGGCGAGCAGTACTTC
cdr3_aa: CASSFFTRVDGEQYF

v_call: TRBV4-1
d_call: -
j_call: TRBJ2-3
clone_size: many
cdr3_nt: TGCGCCAGCAGCCGAGAAGGGGACGAGGGCACAGATACGCAGTATTTT
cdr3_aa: CASSREGDEGTDTQYF

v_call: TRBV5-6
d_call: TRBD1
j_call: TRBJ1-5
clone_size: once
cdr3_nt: TGTGCCAGCAGCGCGGGACAGGGGACGCCCCAGCATTTT
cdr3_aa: CASSAGQGTPQHF

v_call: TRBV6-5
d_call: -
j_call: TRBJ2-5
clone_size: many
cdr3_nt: TGTGCCAGCAGTTACGGCGCAGAAGAGACCCAGTACTTC
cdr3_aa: CASSYGAEETQYF

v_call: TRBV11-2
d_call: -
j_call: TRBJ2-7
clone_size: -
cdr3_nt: TGTGCCAGTCGAGCAACTTCCGACAAAGCCTACGAGCAGTACTTC
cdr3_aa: CASRATSDKAYEQYF

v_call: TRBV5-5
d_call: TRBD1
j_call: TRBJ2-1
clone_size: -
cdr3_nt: TGTGCCAGCAGCAAGGACAGGGGGGCCTACAATGAGCAGTTCTTC
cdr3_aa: CASSKDRGAYNEQFF

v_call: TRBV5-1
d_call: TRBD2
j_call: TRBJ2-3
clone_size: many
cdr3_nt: TGCGCCAGCAGCTTACGTACTTCAGCGGCGGGAGGAGATACGCAGTATTTT
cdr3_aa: CASSLRTSAAGGDTQYF

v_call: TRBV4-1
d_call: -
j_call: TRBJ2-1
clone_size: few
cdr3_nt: TGCGCCAGCAGCCGCCCGGCGGGCAGCTCCTACAATGAGCAGTTCTTC
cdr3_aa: CASSRPAGSSYNEQFF

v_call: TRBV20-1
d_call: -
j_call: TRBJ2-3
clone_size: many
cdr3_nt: TGCAGTGCCGACACCGGGACTAGCACAGATACGCAGTATTTT
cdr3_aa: CSADTGTSTDTQYF

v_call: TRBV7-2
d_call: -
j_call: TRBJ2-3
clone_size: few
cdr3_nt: TGTGCCAGCAGCTTAGGCCCCGGGAACACAGATACGCAGTATTTT
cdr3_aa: CASSLGPGNTDTQYF

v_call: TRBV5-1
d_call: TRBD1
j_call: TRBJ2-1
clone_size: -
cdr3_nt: TGCGCCAGCGCTTGGACAGGGGATGAGCAGTTCTTC
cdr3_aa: CASAWTGDEQFF

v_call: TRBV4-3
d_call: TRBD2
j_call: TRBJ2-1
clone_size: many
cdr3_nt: TGCGCCAGCAGCCAAGATCCTAGCGGGGCTTCCTACAATGAGCAGTTCTTC
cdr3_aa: CASSQDPSGASYNEQFF

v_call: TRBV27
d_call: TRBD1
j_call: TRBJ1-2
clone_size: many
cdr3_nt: TGTGCCAGCAGTTTGGACAGGGAAGCTAACTATGGCTACACCTTC
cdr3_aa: CASSLDREANYGYTF

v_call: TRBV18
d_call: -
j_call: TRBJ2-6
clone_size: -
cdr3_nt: TGTGCCAGCTCACCCTACCGTGGAAGGGGCCGAGGTGGGGCCAACGTCCTGACTTTC
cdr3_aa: CASSPYRGRGRGGANVLTF

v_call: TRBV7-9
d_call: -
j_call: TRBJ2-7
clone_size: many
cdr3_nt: TGTGCCAGCAGCTTCGATCAGCTTTCCAAGCAGTACTTC
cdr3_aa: CASSFDQLSKQYF

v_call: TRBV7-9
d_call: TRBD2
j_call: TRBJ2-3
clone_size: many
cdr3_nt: TGTGCCAGCAGCTTTGGGCGGGAGGGCCTGGAGGCAGATACGCAGTATTTT
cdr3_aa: CASSFGREGLEADTQYF

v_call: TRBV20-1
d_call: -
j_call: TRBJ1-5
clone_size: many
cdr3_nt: TGCAGTGCCGCGACCGGGACGGGAAGCAATCAGCCCCAGCATTTT
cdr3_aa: CSAATGTGSNQPQHF

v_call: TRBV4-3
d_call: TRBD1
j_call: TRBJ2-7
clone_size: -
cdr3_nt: TGCGCCAGCAGCCAAGGGACAGGGGTTCCCATCTACGAGCAGTACTTC
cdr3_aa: CASSQGTGVPIYEQYF

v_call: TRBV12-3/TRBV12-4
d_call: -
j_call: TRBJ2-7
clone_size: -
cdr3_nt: TGTGCCAGCAGTTTCGGGCAAAGGGCCTACGAGCAGTACTTC
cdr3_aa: CASSFGQRAYEQYF

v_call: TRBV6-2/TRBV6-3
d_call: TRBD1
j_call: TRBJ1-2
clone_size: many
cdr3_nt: TGTGCCAGCAGTCGACAGGGAGCTAACTATGGCTACACCTTC
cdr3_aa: CASSRQGANYGYTF

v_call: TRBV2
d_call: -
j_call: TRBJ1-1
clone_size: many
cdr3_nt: TGTGCCAGCAACACCGGACTCTTGAACACTGAAGCTTTCTTT
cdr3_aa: CASNTGLLNTEAFF

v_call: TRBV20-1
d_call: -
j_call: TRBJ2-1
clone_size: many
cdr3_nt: TGCAGTGCTAGAAGTTTGGGGTACAATGAGCAGTTCTTC
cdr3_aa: CSARSLGYNEQFF

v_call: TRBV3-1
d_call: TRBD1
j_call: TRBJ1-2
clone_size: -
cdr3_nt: TGTGCCAGCAGCCTACTGATGGGACAGGCGAAAGGCTACACCTTC
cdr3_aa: CASSLLMGQAKGYTF